The entry that follows covers one T cell receptor (beta chain) sequence. In the same sample, other DNA sequences code for this CDR3. The source of the sample is a study of blood T cell repertoires in COVID-19. Study as a whole: The cDNA or gDNA used as material had been derived from T cells, B-cell-depleted T cells, or PBMCs.

Here immunoSEQ multiplex PCR was the method, and the copy in TCRdb shows in-frame clones only, minus some. The top ten clones hold 4.2% of a sample with more than 85,000 clones, about 91% of them seen once. With V trimmed by 4 bases and J by 4 bases, 3 bases remained unmatched. This CDR3 spans 15 amino acids. Germline V CDR1 and CDR2: MNHEY, SVGAGI. The sequence was obtained from a man aged 18-30 years with acute or convalescent COVID-19. Sequencing used peripheral blood. This chain joins TRBV6-5 and TRBJ2-3; 12 bases are shared with TRBD1. The chain's CDR3 is CASSSGTGGPDTQYF. The DNA for the CDR3 is TGTGCCAGCAGTTCCGGGACAGGGGGCCCAGATACGCAGTATTTT.